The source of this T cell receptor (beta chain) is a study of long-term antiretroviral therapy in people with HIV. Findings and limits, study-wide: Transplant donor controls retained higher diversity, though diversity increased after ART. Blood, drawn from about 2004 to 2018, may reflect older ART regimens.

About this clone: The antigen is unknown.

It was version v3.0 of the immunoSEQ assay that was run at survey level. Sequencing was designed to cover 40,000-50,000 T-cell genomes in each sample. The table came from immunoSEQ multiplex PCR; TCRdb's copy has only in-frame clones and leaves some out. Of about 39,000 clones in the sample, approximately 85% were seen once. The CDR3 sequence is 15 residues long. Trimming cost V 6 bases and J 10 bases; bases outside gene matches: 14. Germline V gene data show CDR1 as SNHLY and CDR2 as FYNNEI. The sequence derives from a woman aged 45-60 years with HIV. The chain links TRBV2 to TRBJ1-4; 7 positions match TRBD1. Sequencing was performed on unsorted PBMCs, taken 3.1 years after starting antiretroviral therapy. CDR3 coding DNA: TGTGCCAGCAGACGGGGCCAAGGGGGCGGCGGAAAACTGTTTTTT. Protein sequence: CASRRGQGGGGKLFF.